Detailed here is one T cell receptor beta chain. The antigen is undetermined. This record comes from a study of cytomegalovirus exposure and HLA in healthy donors. Study-level points and caveats: Around 160 TCR beta chains were listed as cytomegalovirus-associated.

Sequencing used immunoSEQ multiplex PCR; TCRdb keeps in-frame clones, though not all of them. This table has 150,000 or so clones, roughly 86% appearing once. The CDR3 extends over 16 amino acids. With V trimmed by 0 bases and J by 7 bases, 4 bases remained unmatched. The germline gives CDR1 MNHEY, CDR2 SMNVEV (reference sequence). The receptor was isolated from a man aged 18-30 years in good health and CMV-seropositive. This chain connects TRBV27 to TRBJ2-1; TRBD2 matches 12 bases. Specimen: PBMCs. The CDR3 sequence is CASSLSLAGGQNEQFF. The CDR3 DNA sequence: TGTGCCAGCAGTTTATCGCTAGCGGGGGGGCAAAATGAGCAGTTCTTC.